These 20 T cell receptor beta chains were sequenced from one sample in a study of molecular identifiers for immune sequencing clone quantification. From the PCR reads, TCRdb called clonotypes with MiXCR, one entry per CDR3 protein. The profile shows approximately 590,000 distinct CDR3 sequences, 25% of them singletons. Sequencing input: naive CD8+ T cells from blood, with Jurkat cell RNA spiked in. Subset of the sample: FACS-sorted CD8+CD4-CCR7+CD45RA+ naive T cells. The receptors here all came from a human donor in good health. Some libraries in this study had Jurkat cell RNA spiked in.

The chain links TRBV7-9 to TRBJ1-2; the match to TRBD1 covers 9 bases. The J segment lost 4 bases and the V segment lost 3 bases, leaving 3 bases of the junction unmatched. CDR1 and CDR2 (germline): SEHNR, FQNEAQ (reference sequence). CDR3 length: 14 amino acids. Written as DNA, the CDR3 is TGTGCCAGCAGCTTCCGGGACAGGGCCTATGGCTACACCTTC. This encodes CASSFRDRAYGYTF.

The CDR3 here is CASSSITNTEAFF. In DNA, the CDR3 is TGTGCCAGCAGCTCGATCACGAACACTGAAGCTTTCTTT. The chain employs TRBV5-6 and TRBJ1-1; D is ambiguous. Trimming shortened V by 3 bases and J by 1 base, and 7 bases separated the two germline ends. The CDR3 loop spans 13 amino acids. The germline CDR1 and CDR2 sequences are SGHDT and YYEEEE.

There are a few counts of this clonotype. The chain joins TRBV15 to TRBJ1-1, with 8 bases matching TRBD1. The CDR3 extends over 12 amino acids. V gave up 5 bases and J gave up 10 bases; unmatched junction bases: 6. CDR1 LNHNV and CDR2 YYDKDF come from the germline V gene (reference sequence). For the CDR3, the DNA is TGTGCCACCAGCCGGGGCAGGGGGCGAGCTTTCTTT. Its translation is CATSRGRGRAFF.

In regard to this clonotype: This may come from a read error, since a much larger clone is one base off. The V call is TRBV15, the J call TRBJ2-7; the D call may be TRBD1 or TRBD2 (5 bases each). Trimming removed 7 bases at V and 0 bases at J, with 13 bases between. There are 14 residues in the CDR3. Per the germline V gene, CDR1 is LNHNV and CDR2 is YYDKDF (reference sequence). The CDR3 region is CATNRGRASYEQYF. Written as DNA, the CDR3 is TGTGCCACCAACCGGGGCAGGGCCTCCTACGAGCAGTACTTC.

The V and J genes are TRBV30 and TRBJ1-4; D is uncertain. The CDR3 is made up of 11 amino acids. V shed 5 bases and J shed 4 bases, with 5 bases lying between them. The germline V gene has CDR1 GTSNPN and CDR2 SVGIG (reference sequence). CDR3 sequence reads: CAWVYNEKLFF. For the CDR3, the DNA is TGTGCCTGGGTCTATAATGAAAAACTGTTTTTT.

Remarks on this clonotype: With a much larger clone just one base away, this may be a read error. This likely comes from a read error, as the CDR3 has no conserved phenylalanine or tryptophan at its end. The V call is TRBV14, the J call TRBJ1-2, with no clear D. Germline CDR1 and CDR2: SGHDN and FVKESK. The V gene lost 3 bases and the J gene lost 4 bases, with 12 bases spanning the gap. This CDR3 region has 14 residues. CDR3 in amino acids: CASSHLDGLYGYTS. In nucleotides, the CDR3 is TGTGCCAGCAGCCACCTGGACGGACTCTATGGCTACACCTCC.

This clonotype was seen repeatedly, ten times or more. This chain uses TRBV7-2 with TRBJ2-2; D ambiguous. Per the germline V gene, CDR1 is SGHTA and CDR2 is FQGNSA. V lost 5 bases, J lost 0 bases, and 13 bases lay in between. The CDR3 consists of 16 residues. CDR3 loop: CASSPMADANTGELFF. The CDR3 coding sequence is TGTGCCAGCAGCCCGATGGCGGACGCGAACACCGGGGAGCTGTTTTTT.

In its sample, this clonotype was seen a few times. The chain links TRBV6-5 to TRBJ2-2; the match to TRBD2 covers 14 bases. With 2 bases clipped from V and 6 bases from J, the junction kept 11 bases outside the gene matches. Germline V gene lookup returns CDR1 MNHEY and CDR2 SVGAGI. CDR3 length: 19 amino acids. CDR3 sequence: CASSYMTSGGARGSGELFF. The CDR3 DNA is TGTGCCAGCAGTTACATGACTAGCGGGGGGGCAAGAGGTTCCGGGGAGCTGTTTTTT.

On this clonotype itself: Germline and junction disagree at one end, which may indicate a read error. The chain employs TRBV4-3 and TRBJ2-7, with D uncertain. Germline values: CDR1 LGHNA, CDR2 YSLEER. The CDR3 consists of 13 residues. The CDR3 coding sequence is TGCGCCAGCAGCCCCGGACGGGTTTTCGAGCAGCACTTT. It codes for CASSPGRVFEQHF.

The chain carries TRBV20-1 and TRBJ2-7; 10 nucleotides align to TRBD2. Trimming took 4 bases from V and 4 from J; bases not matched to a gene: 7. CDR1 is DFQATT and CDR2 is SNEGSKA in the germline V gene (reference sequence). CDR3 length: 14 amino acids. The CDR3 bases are TGCAGTGCTACACCTAGCGGGAGAGGTTACGAGCAGTACTTC. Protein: CSATPSGRGYEQYF.

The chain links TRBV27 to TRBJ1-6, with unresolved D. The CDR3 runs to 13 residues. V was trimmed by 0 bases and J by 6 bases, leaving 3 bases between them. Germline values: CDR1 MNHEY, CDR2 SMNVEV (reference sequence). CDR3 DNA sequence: TGTGCCAGCAGTTTATCAGCTAATTCACCCCTCCACTTT. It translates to CASSLSANSPLHF.

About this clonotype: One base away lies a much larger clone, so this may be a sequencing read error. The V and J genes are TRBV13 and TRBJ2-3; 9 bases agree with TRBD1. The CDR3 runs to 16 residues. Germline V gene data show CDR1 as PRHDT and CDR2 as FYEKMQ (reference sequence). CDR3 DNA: TGTGCCAACAGCCCCAGGACAGGGGAGAGCACAGATACGCAGTATTTT. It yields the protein CANSPRTGESTDTQYF.

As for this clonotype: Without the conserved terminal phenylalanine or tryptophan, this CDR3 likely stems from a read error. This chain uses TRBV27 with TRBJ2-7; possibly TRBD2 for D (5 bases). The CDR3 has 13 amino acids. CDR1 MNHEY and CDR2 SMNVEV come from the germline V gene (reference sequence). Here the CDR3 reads CTSSLVGVGEQYL. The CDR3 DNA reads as TGTACCAGCAGTTTAGTCGGGGTCGGGGAGCAGTACCTC.

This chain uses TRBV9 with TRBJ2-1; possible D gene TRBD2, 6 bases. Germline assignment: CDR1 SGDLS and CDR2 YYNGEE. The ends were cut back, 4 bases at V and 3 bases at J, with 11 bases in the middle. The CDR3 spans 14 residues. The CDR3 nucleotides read TGTGCCAGCAGCATCCGGGAGCTCTACAATGAGCAGTTCTTC. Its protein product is CASSIRELYNEQFF. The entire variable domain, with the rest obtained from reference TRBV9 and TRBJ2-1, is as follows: DSGVTQTPKHLITATGQRVTLRCSPRSGDLSVYWYQQSLDQGLQFLIQYYNGEERAKGNILERFSAQQFPDLHSELNLSSLELGDSALYFCASSIRELYNEQFFGPGTRLTVL.

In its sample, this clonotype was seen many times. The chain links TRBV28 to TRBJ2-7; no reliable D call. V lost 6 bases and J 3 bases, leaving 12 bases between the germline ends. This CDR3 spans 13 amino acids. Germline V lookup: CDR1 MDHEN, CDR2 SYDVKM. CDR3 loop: CASSPASHYEQYF. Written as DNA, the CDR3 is TGTGCCAGCAGCCCGGCCAGTCACTACGAGCAGTACTTC.

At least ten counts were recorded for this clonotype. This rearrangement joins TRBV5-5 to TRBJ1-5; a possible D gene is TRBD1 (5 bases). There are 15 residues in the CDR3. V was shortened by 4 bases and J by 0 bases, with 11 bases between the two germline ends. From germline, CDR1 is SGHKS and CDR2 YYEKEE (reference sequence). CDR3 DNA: TGTGCCAGCAGCGAAGACAGATATAGCAATCAGCCCCAGCATTTT. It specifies CASSEDRYSNQPQHF.

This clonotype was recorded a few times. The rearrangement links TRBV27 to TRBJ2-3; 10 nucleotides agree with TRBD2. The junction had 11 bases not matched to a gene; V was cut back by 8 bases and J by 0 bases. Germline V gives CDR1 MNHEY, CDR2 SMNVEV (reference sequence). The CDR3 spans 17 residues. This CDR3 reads CASGKSWTSGSTDTQYF. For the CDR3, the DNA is TGTGCCAGCGGCAAATCGTGGACTAGCGGAAGCACAGATACGCAGTATTTT.

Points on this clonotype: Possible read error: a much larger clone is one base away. CDR3 DNA sequence: TGTGCCAGCAGTTACGTTCAGGGGGCCGCCGAGCAGTACTTC. Protein sequence: CASSYVQGAAEQYF. The chain combines TRBV6-5 with TRBJ2-7; 8 bases agree with TRBD1. V lost 2 bases and J lost 6; bases outside the gene matches: 6. The CDR3 is 14 amino acids. Germline lookup yields CDR1 MNHEY and CDR2 SVGAGI.

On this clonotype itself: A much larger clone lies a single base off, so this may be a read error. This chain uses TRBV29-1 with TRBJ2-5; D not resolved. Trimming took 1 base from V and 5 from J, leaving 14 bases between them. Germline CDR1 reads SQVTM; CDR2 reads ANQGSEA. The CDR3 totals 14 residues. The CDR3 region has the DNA TGCAGCGTTGAAGGGTTGGTGGTTGGGGAGACCCAGTACTTC. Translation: CSVEGLVVGETQYF.

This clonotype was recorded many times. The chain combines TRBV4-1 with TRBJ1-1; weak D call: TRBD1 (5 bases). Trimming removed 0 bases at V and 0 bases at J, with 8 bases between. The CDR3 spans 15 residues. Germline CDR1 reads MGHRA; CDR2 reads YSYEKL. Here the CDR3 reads CASSQENRMNTEAFF. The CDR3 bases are TGCGCCAGCAGCCAAGAAAACAGGATGAACACTGAAGCTTTCTTT.